This T cell receptor beta chain was sequenced in a study of cytomegalovirus exposure and HLA in healthy donors. PCR used 60 Vbeta primers and 13 Jbeta primers. TCRdb keeps only in-frame clones here, not all; method: immunoSEQ multiplex PCR. The data hold around 130,000 clones, with roughly four fifths observed a single time. V lost 9 bases, J lost 3 bases, and 6 bases stayed unmatched. The CDR3 runs 13 residues. Germline V gene sequence: CDR1 MDHEN, CDR2 SYDVKM. Study findings and constraints: Earlier analysis yielded a pattern in which most TCR beta V segments were productive about 87% or about 30% of the time. CMV serostatus was the only recorded immune exposure for donors.

With respect to this clone: Its specificity is not known.

This clonotype was obtained from a woman between 50 and 59 years old in good health and CMV-seronegative. Sequencing was carried out using PBMCs. V gene TRBV28 combines with J gene TRBJ1-2; TRBD1 aligns across 8 bases. CDR3 bases: TGTGCCAGTCGACAGGGGCGGGACTATGGCTACACCTTC. It specifies CASRQGRDYGYTF.